The rows below give T cell receptor beta chains drawn from one sample of a study of CD8+CD57+ T cells in acquired aplastic anemia. From the reads, TCRdb called clonotypes with MiXCR, one entry per CDR3 protein. This sample has some 200,000 distinct CDR3 sequences, with about half found just once. The sequenced material came from sorted CD4+, CD8+, or CD8+CD57+ T cells (not recorded which) from PBMCs. These receptors originate from a human donor with aplastic anemia. Each CDR3 is given with its conserved first and last residue. D genes are given only for firm matches. The size field is filled for only some rows; it gives once, few, many or a size class.

CDR3 length | J gene | clone size | D gene | V gene | CDR3 protein | CDR3 DNA
14 | TRBJ2-1 | - | - | TRBV5-1 | CASSLGQQYNEQFF | TGCGCCAGCAGCTTGGGACAGCAATACAATGAGCAGTTCTTC
14 | TRBJ2-2 | many | TRBD1 | TRBV29-1 | CSVLQGARTGELFF | TGCAGCGTCTTACAGGGGGCACGCACCGGGGAGCTGTTTTTT
14 | TRBJ1-2 | - | - | TRBV30 | CAWSVLGEGNGYTF | TGTGCCTGGAGTGTACTCGGGGAGGGAAATGGCTACACCTTC
15 | TRBJ2-1 | - | - | TRBV20-1 | CSARPTRGAGNEQFF | TGCAGTGCTAGACCCACCCGGGGGGCTGGCAATGAGCAGTTCTTC
14 | TRBJ2-5 | - | TRBD2 | TRBV12-3/TRBV12-4 | CASSLPSGGETQYF | TGTGCCAGCAGTTTACCGAGCGGGGGGGAGACCCAGTACTTC
12 | TRBJ1-2 | - | - | TRBV27 | CASGSAGHGYTF | TGTGCCAGCGGTTCCGCAGGGCATGGCTACACCTTC
15 | TRBJ2-3 | many | - | TRBV7-9 | CASSTGAGRIDTQYF | TGTGCCAGCAGTACGGGGGCAGGGAGGATAGATACGCAGTATTTT
14 | TRBJ2-5 | many | - | TRBV9 | CASSPHTWLETQYF | TGTGCCAGCAGCCCACACACTTGGCTGGAGACCCAGTACTTC
16 | TRBJ1-2 | few | - | TRBV15 | CATSRDRYEQFYGYTF | TGTGCCACCAGCAGAGATCGCTATGAGCAGTTCTATGGCTACACCTTC
10 | TRBJ2-7 | - | - | TRBV7-2 | CASNQYEQYF | TGTGCCAGCAACCAATACGAGCAGTACTTC
13 | TRBJ1-6 | many | - | TRBV2 | CASSTDRNSPLHF | TGTGCCAGCAGCACCGACCGGAATTCACCCCTCCACTTT
19 | TRBJ2-5 | - | TRBD2 | TRBV7-6 | CASSLVGLAGGRQSETQYF | TGTGCCAGCAGCTTAGTAGGTCTAGCGGGGGGCCGCCAGTCAGAGACCCAGTACTTC
15 | TRBJ1-2 | many | - | TRBV4-1 | CASSQDVDGNYGYTF | TGCGCCAGCAGCCAAGATGTAGACGGTAACTATGGCTACACCTTC
17 | TRBJ2-3 | - | TRBD2 | TRBV2 | CASSEALLAGAADTQYF | TGTGCCAGCAGTGAAGCCCTACTAGCGGGAGCTGCAGATACGCAGTATTTT
14 | TRBJ1-1 | - | - | TRBV24-1 | CATSDFWQGNEAFF | TGTGCCACCAGTGATTTTTGGCAGGGAAATGAAGCTTTCTTT
14 | TRBJ1-6 | - | TRBD1 | TRBV11-2 | CASSSTGGDSPLHF | TGTGCCAGCAGCTCTACAGGGGGGGATTCACCCCTCCACTTT
13 | TRBJ2-1 | - | TRBD2 | TRBV20-1 | CNAKRGAYNEQFF | TGCAATGCTAAGCGGGGTGCATACAATGAGCAGTTCTTC
12 | TRBJ1-1 | many | - | TRBV6-1 | CAGTGPNTEAFF | TGTGCCGGCACAGGGCCGAACACTGAAGCTTTCTTT
13 | TRBJ1-2 | many | - | TRBV27 | CASSQRGNYGYTF | TGTGCCAGCAGTCAAAGGGGCAACTATGGCTACACCTTC
14 | TRBJ2-3 | few | TRBD2 | TRBV3-1 | CASSQVGGDNTQYF | TGTGCCAGCAGCCAAGTCGGGGGGGACAATACGCAGTATTTT
14 | TRBJ2-3 | many | - | TRBV6-1 | CASSVTQGSDTQYF | TGTGCCAGCAGTGTTACGCAGGGGTCAGATACGCAGTATTTT
14 | TRBJ2-3 | - | - | TRBV9 | CASSVDGVTDTQYF | TGTGCCAGCAGCGTAGATGGGGTAACAGATACGCAGTATTTT
14 | TRBJ2-7 | - | TRBD1 | TRBV5-1 | CASSLRTGDYEQYF | TGTGCCAGCAGCTTAAGGACAGGGGACTACGAGCAGTACTTC
15 | TRBJ2-1 | - | - | TRBV2 | CASSPLETAHNEQFF | TGTGCCAGCAGTCCTCTAGAGACGGCACACAATGAGCAGTTCTTC
14 | TRBJ2-7 | many | TRBD1 | TRBV20-1 | CSARGPGQGNEQYF | TGCAGTGCTAGAGGGCCGGGACAGGGAAACGAGCAGTACTTC
19 | TRBJ2-3 | - | - | TRBV12-3/TRBV12-4 | CASSKRGGAAGPSPDTQYF | TGTGCCAGCAGTAAAAGAGGGGGGGCCGCGGGGCCCAGTCCAGATACGCAGTATTTT
15 | TRBJ2-1 | - | TRBD1 | TRBV7-3 | CAGSPSDRVGNEQFF | TGTGCTGGCAGCCCTTCGGACAGGGTTGGCAATGAGCAGTTCTTC
15 | TRBJ2-1 | - | TRBD2 | TRBV30 | CAWSVRGTIYNEQFF | TGTGCCTGGAGTGTACGGGGGACTATCTACAATGAGCAGTTCTTC
16 | TRBJ2-7 | - | - | TRBV7-7 | CASSLYPTTGLYEQYF | TGTGCTAGCAGCTTATACCCAACCACAGGGTTATACGAGCAGTACTTC
13 | TRBJ1-1 | many | - | TRBV11-2 | CASSFNMNTEAFF | TGTGCCAGCAGCTTTAACATGAACACTGAAGCTTTCTTT
16 | TRBJ1-5 | many | - | TRBV20-1 | CSARTVGGFSNQPQHF | TGCAGTGCTAGAACGGTGGGAGGGTTTAGCAATCAGCCCCAGCATTTT
16 | TRBJ1-2 | many | - | TRBV2 | CASSRPVGLGNYGYTF | TGTGCCAGCAGTAGACCCGTGGGTTTGGGTAACTATGGCTACACCTTC
16 | TRBJ1-4 | many | - | TRBV24-1 | CATYSAGTPNNEKLFF | TGTGCCACCTACTCAGCAGGGACCCCAAATAATGAAAAACTGTTTTTT
15 | TRBJ2-3 | many | - | TRBV20-1 | CSARDRAGVEDTQYF | TGCAGTGCTAGAGATCGGGCAGGGGTGGAGGATACGCAGTATTTT
17 | TRBJ2-7 | - | - | TRBV7-3 | CASSVNRTLTGSYEQYF | TGTGCCAGCAGCGTAAACCGGACCCTTACAGGATCCTACGAGCAGTACTTC
15 | TRBJ1-1 | many | TRBD1 | TRBV11-2 | CASSLWTGISGEAFF | TGTGCCAGCAGCCTCTGGACAGGGATTAGTGGGGAAGCTTTCTTT
14 | TRBJ1-2 | many | TRBD1 | TRBV24-1 | CATSDRDRFSGYTF | TGTGCCACCAGTGATAGGGACAGGTTCAGCGGCTACACCTTC
14 | TRBJ2-3 | - | TRBD2 | TRBV7-7 | CASSLSAGVDTQYF | TGTGCTAGCAGCTTATCAGCGGGGGTGGATACGCAGTATTTT
14 | TRBJ2-3 | - | TRBD1 | TRBV7-2 | CASSLKQGIDTQYF | TGTGCCAGCAGCTTGAAACAGGGGATTGATACGCAGTATTTT
18 | TRBJ2-3 | many | TRBD2 | TRBV4-1 | CASSQETSGAGNTDTQYF | TGCGCCAGCAGCCAAGAGACGAGCGGGGCGGGGAACACAGATACGCAGTATTTT
15 | TRBJ1-5 | - | - | TRBV10-3 | CAISDGRDGNQPQHF | TGTGCCATCAGTGACGGGAGGGACGGTAATCAGCCCCAGCATTTT